The rows below give T cell receptor beta chains drawn from one sample of a study of CD8 T cells in ankylosing spondylitis. TCRdb reanalysed the 5' RACE reads using MiXCR and keeps one entry per CDR3 protein. The sample lists a few hundred thousand distinct CDR3 sequences, over 9.5% occurring once. Sequenced: blood, either unsorted or a sorted T cell fraction (not recorded which). The receptors shown here come from a male donor with ankylosing spondylitis or in good health (not recorded which). CDR3s include the opening cysteine and the closing phenylalanine or tryptophan. D genes are given only for firm matches. Some rows mark clone size as missing; the rest say once, few, many or name a class of expanded clone.

J gene,V gene,clone size,D gene,CDR3 protein,CDR3 DNA
TRBJ1-5,TRBV9,.,.,CASSTRLAGATDTQHF,TGTGCCAGCAGCACACGACTAGCGGGGGCAACAGATACGCAGCATTTT
TRBJ1-5,TRBV7-9,many,.,CASSSGAGDNQPQHF,TGTGCCAGCAGCTCCGGGGCGGGAGACAATCAGCCCCAGCATTTT
TRBJ2-1,TRBV7-2,.,TRBD2,CASSPSSGVLFEQFF,TGTGCCAGCAGCCCCTCTAGCGGGGTCCTCTTTGAGCAGTTCTTC
TRBJ2-5,TRBV12-3/TRBV12-4,many,TRBD2,CASSPPGLRQETQYF,TGTGCCAGCAGTCCCCCGGGACTAAGGCAAGAGACCCAGTACTTC
TRBJ2-3,TRBV18,few,.,CASSPRQQSTDTQYF,TGTGCCAGCTCACCGAGACAGCAGAGCACAGATACGCAGTATTTT
TRBJ2-2,TRBV28,.,.,CASRGTPANTGELFF,TGTGCCAGCAGGGGGACACCCGCGAACACCGGGGAGCTGTTTTTT
TRBJ1-5,TRBV20-1,many,.,CSARFPGSSDQPQHF,TGCAGTGCTAGATTCCCAGGGTCTTCCGATCAGCCCCAGCATTTT
TRBJ2-3,TRBV10-2,.,.,CASKTQGLTQNF,TGCGCCAGCAAGACGCAGGGACTGACGCAGAATTTT
TRBJ2-1,TRBV7-9,many,.,CASSLRQGYNEQFF,TGTGCCAGCAGCTTACGTCAGGGATACAATGAGCAGTTCTTC
TRBJ1-2,TRBV7-3,many,TRBD1,CASSRGTDNYGYTF,TGTGCCAGCAGCCGTGGGACAGACAACTATGGCTACACCTTC
TRBJ2-2,TRBV5-6,many,TRBD2,CASRLRASGDTGELFF,TGTGCCAGCCGGCTTCGGGCTAGCGGGGACACCGGGGAGCTGTTTTTT
TRBJ2-5,TRBV5-6,few,.,CASSSGTRSFQETQYF,TGTGCCAGCAGCTCCGGGACACGATCCTTCCAAGAGACCCAGTACTTC
TRBJ2-1,TRBV7-3,many,.,CASSTGTEAYNEQFF,TGTGCCAGCAGCACCGGGACGGAAGCCTACAATGAGCAGTTCTTC
TRBJ2-2,TRBV9,many,.,CASSPLAGELFF,TGTGCCAGCAGCCCGCTGGCCGGGGAGCTGTTTTTT
TRBJ2-3,TRBV7-2,.,TRBD2,CASSSRGGLADTQYF,TGTGCCAGCAGCTCCCGGGGGGGCCTGGCAGATACGCAGTATTTT
TRBJ2-5,TRBV12-5,.,.,CASGLGQTETQYF,TGTGCTAGTGGTTTGGGGCAGACAGAGACCCAGTACTTC
TRBJ2-6,TRBV11-1,many,TRBD2,CASSLANIAGVLGANVLTF,TGTGCCAGCAGCTTAGCGAATATAGCGGGGGTACTTGGGGCCAACGTCCTGACTTTC
TRBJ2-7,TRBV7-2,.,.,CASSPDGNYEQYF,TGTGCCAGCAGCCCCGACGGAAACTACGAGCAGTACTTC
TRBJ1-2,TRBV11-2,many,.,CASSLFGGPYGYTF,TGTGCCAGCAGCTTATTTGGGGGACCCTATGGCTACACCTTC
TRBJ2-5,TRBV4-2,many,.,CASSQSRTDEETQYF,TGTGCCAGCAGCCAATCCCGGACAGACGAAGAGACCCAGTACTTC
TRBJ2-7,TRBV7-2,once,TRBD2,CASSLGAGGSSYEQYF,TGTGCCAGCAGCTTAGGGGCGGGGGGAAGCTCCTACGAGCAGTACTTC
TRBJ2-5,TRBV11-2,many,.,CASSLVRVRASVETQYF,TGTGCCAGCAGCTTAGTACGCGTCAGGGCCAGCGTGGAGACCCAGTACTTC
TRBJ1-2,TRBV5-1,many,.,CASSSTGTNYGYTF,TGCGCCAGCAGCTCCACAGGGACTAACTATGGCTACACCTTC
TRBJ1-2,TRBV5-1,many,.,CASSLQGNYGYTF,TGCGCCAGCAGCTTGCAGGGGAACTATGGCTACACCTTC
TRBJ2-7,TRBV28,.,.,CASSLSHEQYF,TGTGCCAGCAGTTTGTCCCACGAGCAGTACTTC
TRBJ1-2,TRBV6-4,.,.,CASSGSGQPGYTF,TGTGCCAGCAGTGGCTCCGGGCAGCCCGGCTACACCTTC
TRBJ1-2,TRBV4-2,.,.,CASSLQDSTVGYPF,TGTGCCAGCAGCCTACAAGACTCCACGGTGGGCTACCCCTTC
TRBJ2-7,TRBV29-1,many,.,CSVEDRGEQYF,TGCAGCGTTGAAGATCGAGGGGAGCAGTACTTC
TRBJ1-1,TRBV7-3,.,.,CASSSYKNTEAFF,TGTGCCAGCAGCTCCTACAAGAACACTGAAGCTTTCTTT
TRBJ2-5,TRBV18,.,.,CASSSQRETQYF,TGTGCCAGCTCATCACAGCGGGAGACCCAGTACTTC
TRBJ2-1,TRBV5-1,many,TRBD2,CASRDGGSFPRNTNEQFF,TGCGCCAGCAGAGACGGGGGGTCCTTCCCACGCAACACTAATGAGCAGTTCTTC
TRBJ2-3,TRBV20-1,many,.,CSARIDTQYF,TGCAGTGCTAGAATAGATACGCAGTATTTT
TRBJ1-1,TRBV19,.,TRBD1,CASSTTGGPHEAFF,TGTGCCAGTAGTACGACAGGGGGCCCTCATGAAGCTTTCTTT
TRBJ2-3,TRBV20-1,many,TRBD2,CSARLADSTDTQYF,TGCAGTGCAAGACTAGCGGACAGCACAGATACGCAGTATTTT
TRBJ2-7,TRBV19,few,.,CASSTNTGRTYEQYF,TGTGCCAGTAGTACCAACACGGGGAGGACCTACGAGCAGTACTTC
TRBJ2-3,TRBV7-3,few,TRBD2,CASSLGTSLLTDTQYF,TGTGCCAGCAGCCTCGGGACTAGTCTTCTCACAGATACGCAGTATTTT
TRBJ1-5,TRBV29-1,few,.,CSVVTGPNQPQHF,TGCAGCGTTGTCACAGGGCCGAATCAGCCCCAGCATTTT
TRBJ1-1,TRBV6-1,many,.,CASDDGVGAFF,TGTGCCAGCGATGACGGGGTTGGAGCTTTCTTT
TRBJ2-5,TRBV7-9,.,TRBD2,CASSLSTSSGRETQYF,TGTGCCAGCAGCTTGAGTACGTCTAGCGGGCGGGAGACCCAGTACTTC
TRBJ1-5,TRBV4-2,many,.,CASSQQGPLSTQGPNNQPQHF,TGTGCCAGCAGCCAGCAAGGCCCTCTATCCACACAGGGACCTAATAATCAGCCCCAGCATTTT
TRBJ1-5,TRBV6-1,many,.,CASSERPGQPQHF,TGTGCCAGCAGTGAACGCCCCGGTCAGCCCCAGCATTTT
TRBJ2-1,TRBV7-2,many,.,CASSLRGGGVSYNEQFF,TGTGCCAGCAGCCTAAGAGGGGGTGGGGTCTCCTACAATGAGCAGTTCTTC
TRBJ2-1,TRBV28,many,TRBD2,CASSGLAGGLSSYNEQFF,TGTGCCAGCAGTGGACTAGCGGGGGGTCTCAGCTCCTACAATGAGCAGTTCTTC
TRBJ1-3,TRBV7-2,.,.,CASSLGRESGNTIYF,TGTGCCAGCAGCTTAGGAAGAGAATCTGGAAACACCATATATTTT
TRBJ2-7,TRBV20-1,many,.,CSARDRVEQYF,TGCAGTGCTAGAGACAGGGTCGAGCAGTACTTC
TRBJ2-1,TRBV5-1,.,.,CASSSGGQEFF,TGCGCCAGCAGTAGCGGTGGACAGGAGTTCTTC
TRBJ2-5,TRBV28,few,.,CASSSNTRGGETQYF,TGTGCCAGCAGCTCGAACACTAGGGGGGGGGAGACCCAGTACTTC
TRBJ2-5,TRBV20-1,few,TRBD2,CSAVSGGRQETQYF,TGCAGTGCTGTCAGCGGGGGCCGCCAAGAGACCCAGTACTTC
TRBJ2-2,TRBV20-1,many,TRBD2,CSARDTASGGPDTGELFF,TGCAGTGCTAGAGATACGGCTAGCGGGGGGCCGGACACCGGGGAGCTGTTTTTT
TRBJ2-7,TRBV4-2,many,.,CASSQDLVGASSYEQYF,TGTGCCAGCAGCCAAGATCTTGTAGGGGCCAGCTCCTACGAGCAGTACTTC
TRBJ2-5,TRBV20-1,.,TRBD1,CSAHRGTGGKETQYF,TGCAGTGCGCACCGTGGGACAGGGGGCAAGGAGACCCAGTACTTC